This TCR beta chain derives from a study of blood T cell repertoires in COVID-19. Germline V gives CDR1 LGHDT, CDR2 YNNKEL (reference sequence). This CDR3 is built from 12 residues. Trimming took off 4 bases at V and 7 bases at J, with 10 bases between the two ends. This clone turned up a few times. Assay used: immunoSEQ multiplex PCR; TCRdb lists only in-frame clones, some missing. The data hold roughly 190,000 clones, with around 81% observed a single time. The V and J genes are TRBV3-1 (or the pseudogene TRBV3-2) and TRBJ2-5; the D gene is possibly TRBD1 (6 bases). The sample was peripheral blood. This receptor was obtained from a woman aged 40 to 49 with COVID-19, enrolled during active disease. The CDR3, as DNA: TGTGCCAGCAGCCTACAGGGTGGGACCCAGTACTTC. This translates into CASSLQGGTQYF.